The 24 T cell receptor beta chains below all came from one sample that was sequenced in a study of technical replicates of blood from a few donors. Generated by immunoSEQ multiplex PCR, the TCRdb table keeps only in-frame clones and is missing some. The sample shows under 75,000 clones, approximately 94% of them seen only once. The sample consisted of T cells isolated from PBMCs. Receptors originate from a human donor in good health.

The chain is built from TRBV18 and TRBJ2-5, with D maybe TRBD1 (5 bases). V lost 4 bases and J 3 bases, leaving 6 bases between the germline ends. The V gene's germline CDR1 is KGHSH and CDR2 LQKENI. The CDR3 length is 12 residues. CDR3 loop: CASSLDKETQYF. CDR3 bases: TGTGCCAGCTCACTGGACAAAGAGACCCAGTACTTC.

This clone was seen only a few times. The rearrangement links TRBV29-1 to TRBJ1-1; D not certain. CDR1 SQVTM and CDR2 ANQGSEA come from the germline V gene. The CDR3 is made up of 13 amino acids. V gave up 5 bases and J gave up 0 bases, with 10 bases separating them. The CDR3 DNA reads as TGCAGCGTTAAAACGGTTGTGAACACTGAAGCTTTCTTT. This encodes CSVKTVVNTEAFF.

CDR3 residues: CASSVGRAETYEQYF. The CDR3 DNA is TGTGCCAGCAGCGTCGGACGAGCGGAAACCTACGAGCAGTACTTC. The chain carries TRBV9 and TRBJ2-7, with a weak D call TRBD2 (5 bases). The length of the CDR3 is 15 residues. Looked up from germline, CDR1 is SGDLS and CDR2 is YYNGEE. V shed 2 bases and J shed 2 bases, with 14 bases lying between them. The full variable domain, with the rest looked up from reference TRBV9 and TRBJ2-7, is DSGVTQTPKHLITATGQRVTLRCSPRSGDLSVYWYQQSLDQGLQFLIQYYNGEERAKGNILERFSAQQFPDLHSELNLSSLELGDSALYFCASSVGRAETYEQYFGPGTRLTVT.

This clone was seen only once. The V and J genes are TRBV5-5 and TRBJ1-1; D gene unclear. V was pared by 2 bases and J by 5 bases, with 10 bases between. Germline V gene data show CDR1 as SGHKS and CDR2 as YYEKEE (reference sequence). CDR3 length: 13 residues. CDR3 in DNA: TGTGCCAGCAGCTTTAGGAGCATAACTGAAGCTTTCTTT. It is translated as CASSFRSITEAFF.

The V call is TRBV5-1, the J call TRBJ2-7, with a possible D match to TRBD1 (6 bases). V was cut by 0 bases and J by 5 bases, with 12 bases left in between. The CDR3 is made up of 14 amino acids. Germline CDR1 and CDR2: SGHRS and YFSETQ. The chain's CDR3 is CASSLEAGADEQYF. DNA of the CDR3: TGCGCCAGCAGCTTGGAAGCAGGGGCGGACGAGCAGTACTTC.

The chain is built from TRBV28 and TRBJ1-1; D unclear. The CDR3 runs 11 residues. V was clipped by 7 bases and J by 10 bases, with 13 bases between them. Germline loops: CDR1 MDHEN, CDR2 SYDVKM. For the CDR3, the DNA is TGTGCCAGCAAAGAGTACGCAATAGCTTTCTTT. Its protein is CASKEYAIAFF. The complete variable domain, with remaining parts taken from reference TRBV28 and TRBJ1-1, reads DVKVTQSSRYLVKRTGEKVFLECVQDMDHENMFWYRQDPGLGLRLIYFSYDVKMKEKGDIPEGYSVSREKKERFSLILESASTNQTSMYLCASKEYAIAFFGQGTRLTVV.

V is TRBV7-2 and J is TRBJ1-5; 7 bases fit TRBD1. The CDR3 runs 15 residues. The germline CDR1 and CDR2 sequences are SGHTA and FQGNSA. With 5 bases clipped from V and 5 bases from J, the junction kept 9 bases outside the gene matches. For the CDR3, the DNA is TGTGCCAGCAGCCGGGACAGTGCTCCCTATCAGCCCCAGCATTTT. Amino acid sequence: CASSRDSAPYQPQHF.

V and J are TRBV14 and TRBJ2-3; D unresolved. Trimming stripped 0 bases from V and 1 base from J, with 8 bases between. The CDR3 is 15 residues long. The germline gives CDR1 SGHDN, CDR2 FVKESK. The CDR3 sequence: CASSQEITGTDTQYF. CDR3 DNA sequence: TGTGCCAGCAGCCAAGAAATCACGGGCACAGATACGCAGTATTTT.

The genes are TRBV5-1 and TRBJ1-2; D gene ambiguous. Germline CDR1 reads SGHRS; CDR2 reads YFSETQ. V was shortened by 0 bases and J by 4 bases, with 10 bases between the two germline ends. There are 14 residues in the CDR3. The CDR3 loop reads CASSLDGFGYGYTF. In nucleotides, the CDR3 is TGCGCCAGCAGCTTGGACGGGTTCGGCTATGGCTACACCTTC. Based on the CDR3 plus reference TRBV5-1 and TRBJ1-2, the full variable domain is KAGVTQTPRYLIKTRGQQVTLSCSPISGHRSVSWYQQTPGQGLQFLFEYFSETQRNKGNFPGRFSGRQFSNSRSEMNVSTLELGDSALYLCASSLDGFGYGYTFGSGTRLTVV.

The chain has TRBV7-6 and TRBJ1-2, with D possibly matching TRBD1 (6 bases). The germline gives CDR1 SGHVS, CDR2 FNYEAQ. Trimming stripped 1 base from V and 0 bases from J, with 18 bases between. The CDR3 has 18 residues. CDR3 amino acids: CASSLGGGYERANYGYTF. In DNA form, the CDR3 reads TGTGCCAGCAGCTTAGGGGGGGGCTACGAAAGGGCTAACTATGGCTACACCTTC.

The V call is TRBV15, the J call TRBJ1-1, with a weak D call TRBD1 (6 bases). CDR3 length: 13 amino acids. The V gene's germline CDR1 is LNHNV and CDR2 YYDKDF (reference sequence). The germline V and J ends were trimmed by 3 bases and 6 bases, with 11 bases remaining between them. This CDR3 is CATSSLRGSEAFF. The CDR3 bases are TGTGCCACCAGCAGTCTTAGGGGGTCTGAAGCTTTCTTT.

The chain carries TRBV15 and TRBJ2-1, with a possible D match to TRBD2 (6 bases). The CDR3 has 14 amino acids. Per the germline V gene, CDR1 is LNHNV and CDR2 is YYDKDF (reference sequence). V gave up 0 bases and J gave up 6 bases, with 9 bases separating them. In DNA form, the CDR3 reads TGTGCCACCAGCAGAGATAGACTAGTCAATGAGCAGTTCTTC. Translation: CATSRDRLVNEQFF.

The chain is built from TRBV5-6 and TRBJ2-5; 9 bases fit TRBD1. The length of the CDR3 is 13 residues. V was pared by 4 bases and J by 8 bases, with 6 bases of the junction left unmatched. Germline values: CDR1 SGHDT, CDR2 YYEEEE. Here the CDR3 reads CASSKLTGGTQYF. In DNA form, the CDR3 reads TGTGCCAGCAGCAAACTTACAGGGGGCACCCAGTACTTC.

For the CDR3, the DNA is TGTGCCAGCAGCGTTGGGACAGAAGCCTACGAGCAGTACTTC. It yields the protein CASSVGTEAYEQYF. The gene calls are TRBV9 and TRBJ2-7; the match to TRBD1 covers 7 bases. The length of the CDR3 is 14 residues. CDR1 SGDLS and CDR2 YYNGEE come from the germline V gene. The V segment lost 2 bases and the J segment 2 bases; nucleotides outside the gene matches: 4.

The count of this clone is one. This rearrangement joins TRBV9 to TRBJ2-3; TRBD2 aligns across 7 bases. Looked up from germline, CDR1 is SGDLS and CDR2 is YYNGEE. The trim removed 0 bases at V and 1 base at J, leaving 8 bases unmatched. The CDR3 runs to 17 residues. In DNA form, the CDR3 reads TGTGCCAGCAGCGTAGCCGCCTCTCGGGGGGGCACAGATACGCAGTATTTT. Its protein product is CASSVAASRGGTDTQYF.

The CDR3 here is CASLGLAGPETQYF. In nucleotides, the CDR3 is TGTGCCAGCCTGGGACTAGCGGGACCAGAGACCCAGTACTTC. The J gene is TRBJ2-5, the V gene TRBV2; TRBD2 matches at 13 bases. V lost 8 bases, J lost 4 bases, and 4 bases stayed unmatched. In germline, CDR1 is SNHLY, CDR2 FYNNEI. The CDR3 consists of 14 residues.

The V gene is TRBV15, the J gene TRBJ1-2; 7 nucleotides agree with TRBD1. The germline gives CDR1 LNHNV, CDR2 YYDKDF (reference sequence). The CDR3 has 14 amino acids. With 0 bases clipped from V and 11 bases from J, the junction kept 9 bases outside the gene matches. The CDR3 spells CATSRDRGPRGYTF. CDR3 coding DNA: TGTGCCACCAGCAGAGATAGGGGGCCCCGAGGGTACACCTTC.

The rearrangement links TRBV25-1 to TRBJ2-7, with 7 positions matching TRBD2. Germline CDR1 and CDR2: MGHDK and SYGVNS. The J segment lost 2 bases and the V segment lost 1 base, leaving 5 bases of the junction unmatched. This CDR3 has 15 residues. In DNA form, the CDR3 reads TGTGCCAGCAGTGAATGGGCTAGCGGACCCTACGAGCAGTACTTC. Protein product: CASSEWASGPYEQYF.

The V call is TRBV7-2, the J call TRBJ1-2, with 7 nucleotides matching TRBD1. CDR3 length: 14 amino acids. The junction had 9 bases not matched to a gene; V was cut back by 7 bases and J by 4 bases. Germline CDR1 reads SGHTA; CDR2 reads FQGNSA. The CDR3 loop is CASTTDRAAYGYTF. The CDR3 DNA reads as TGTGCCAGCACTACCGACAGGGCGGCCTATGGCTACACCTTC.

The CDR3 loop reads CASSQAFVSGLSNYGYRYTF. CDR3 sequence (DNA): TGCGCCAGCAGCCAAGCCTTCGTGTCAGGGCTGTCTAACTATGGCTACCGCTACACCTTC. This rearrangement joins TRBV4-1 to TRBJ1-2; D may be TRBD1 (5 bases). V lost 1 base to trimming and J lost 9 bases, with 33 bases between them. The germline V gene encodes CDR1 MGHRA and CDR2 YSYEKL. The CDR3 length is 20 residues.

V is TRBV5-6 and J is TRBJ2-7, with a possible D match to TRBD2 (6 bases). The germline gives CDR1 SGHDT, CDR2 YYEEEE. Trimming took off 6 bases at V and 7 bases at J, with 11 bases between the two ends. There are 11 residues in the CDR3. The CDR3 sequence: CASTVGLEQYF. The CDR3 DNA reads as TGTGCCAGCACCGTGGGACTTGAGCAGTACTTC. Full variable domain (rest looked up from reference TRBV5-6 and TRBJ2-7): DAGVTQSPTHLIKTRGQQVTLRCSPKSGHDTVSWYQQALGQGPQFIFQYYEEEERQRGNFPDRFSGHQFPNYSSELNVNALLLGDSALYLCASTVGLEQYFGPGTRLTVT.

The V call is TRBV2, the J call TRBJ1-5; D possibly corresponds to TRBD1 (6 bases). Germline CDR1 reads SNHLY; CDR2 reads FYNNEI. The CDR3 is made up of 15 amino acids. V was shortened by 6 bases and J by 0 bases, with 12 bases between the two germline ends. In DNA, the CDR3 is TGTGCCAGCAGCCTGCAGGGGACTAGCAATCAGCCCCAGCATTTT. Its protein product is CASSLQGTSNQPQHF.

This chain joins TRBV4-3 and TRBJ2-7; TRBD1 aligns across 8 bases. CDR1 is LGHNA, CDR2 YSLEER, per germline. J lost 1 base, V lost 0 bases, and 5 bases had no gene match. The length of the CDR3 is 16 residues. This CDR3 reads CASSQEWTGSSYEQYF. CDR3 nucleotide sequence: TGCGCCAGCAGCCAAGAGTGGACAGGGTCATCCTACGAGCAGTACTTC.

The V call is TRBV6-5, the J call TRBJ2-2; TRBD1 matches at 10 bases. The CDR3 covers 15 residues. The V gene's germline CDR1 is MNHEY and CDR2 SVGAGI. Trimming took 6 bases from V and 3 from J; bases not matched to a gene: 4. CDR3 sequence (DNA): TGTGCCAGCAGCCTGGACAGGGGGGACACCGGGGAGCTGTTTTTT. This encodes CASSLDRGDTGELFF.